This T cell receptor (beta chain) was observed in a study of long-term antiretroviral therapy in people with HIV. Findings and limits, study-wide: Transplant donor controls retained higher diversity, though diversity increased after ART. Researchers lacked any data on ART adherence, viral resistance or therapy changes.

immunoSEQ v3.0 was run at survey level. Method: immunoSEQ multiplex PCR; TCRdb's copy keeps in-frame clones and lacks some. The profile covers around 13,000 clones, with approximately 86% appearing a single time and under 20% taken by the ten largest. Regarding this clone: Its target is unknown.

This CDR3 has 15 residues. The V and J ends lost 2 bases and 0 bases respectively, with 11 bases between them. Germline values: CDR1 GTSNPN, CDR2 SVGIG (reference sequence). This sample comprised unsorted PBMCs, obtained 3.4 years after starting antiretroviral therapy. V and J are TRBV30 and TRBJ1-3, with D possibly matching TRBD1 (5 bases). The receptor comes from a man aged 40-49 years with HIV. CDR3 sequence reads: CAWSRDLASGNTIYF. CDR3 in DNA: TGTGCCTGGAGTAGGGACTTAGCCTCTGGAAACACCATATATTTT.